This record covers a single TCR beta chain. TCRdb called the 5' RACE reads again in MiXCR, with one record for every CDR3 protein. The data hold hundreds of thousands of distinct CDR3 sequences, with approximately 13% observed a single time. The data derive from a study of T cells after yellow fever vaccination. After removal of 5 bases from V and 6 bases from J, the junction contained 11 bases not matched to a gene. CDR3 size: 15 residues. Germline-derived CDR1 and CDR2 are SGHKS and YYEKEE (reference sequence). The sequence was obtained from a man younger than 45 who received the YFV17D yellow fever vaccine. The chain combines TRBV5-5 with TRBJ1-2; 9 bases are a match to TRBD1. Source: PBMCs, taken on the day of the yellow fever booster vaccination. CDR3 sequence (DNA): TGTGCCAGCAGGCAGGGACAGGGACCTTGGGATGGCTACACCTTC. This gives the protein CASRQGQGPWDGYTF.